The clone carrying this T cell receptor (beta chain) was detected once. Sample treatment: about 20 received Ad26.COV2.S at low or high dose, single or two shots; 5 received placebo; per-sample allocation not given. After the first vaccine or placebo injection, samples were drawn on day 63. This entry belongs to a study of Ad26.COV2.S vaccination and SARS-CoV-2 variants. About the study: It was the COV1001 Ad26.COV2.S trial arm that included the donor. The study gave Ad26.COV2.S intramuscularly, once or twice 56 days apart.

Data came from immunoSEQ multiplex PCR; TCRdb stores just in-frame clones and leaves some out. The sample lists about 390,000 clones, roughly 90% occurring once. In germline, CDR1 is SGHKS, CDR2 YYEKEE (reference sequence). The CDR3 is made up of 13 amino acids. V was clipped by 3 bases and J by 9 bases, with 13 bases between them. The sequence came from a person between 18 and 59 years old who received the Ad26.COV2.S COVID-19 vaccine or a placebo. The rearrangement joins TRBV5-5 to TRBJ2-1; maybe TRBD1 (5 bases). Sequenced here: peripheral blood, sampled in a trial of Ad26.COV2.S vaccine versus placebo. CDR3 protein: CASSSQGSGEQFF. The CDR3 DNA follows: TGTGCCAGCAGCTCGCAGGGCAGTGGTGAGCAGTTCTTC.